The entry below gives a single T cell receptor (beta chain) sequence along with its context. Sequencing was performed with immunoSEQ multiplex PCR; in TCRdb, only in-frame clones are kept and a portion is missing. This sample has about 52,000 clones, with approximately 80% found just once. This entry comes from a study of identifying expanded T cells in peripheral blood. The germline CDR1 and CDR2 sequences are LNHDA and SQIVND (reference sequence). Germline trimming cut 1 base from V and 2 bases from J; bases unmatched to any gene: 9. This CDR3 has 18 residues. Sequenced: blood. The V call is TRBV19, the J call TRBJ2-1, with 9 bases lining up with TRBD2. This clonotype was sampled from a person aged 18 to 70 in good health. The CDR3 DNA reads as TGTGCCAGTAGTATAGTCGTTTCTCCTAGCGGGACCTACAATGAGCAGTTCTTC. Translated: CASSIVVSPSGTYNEQFF.